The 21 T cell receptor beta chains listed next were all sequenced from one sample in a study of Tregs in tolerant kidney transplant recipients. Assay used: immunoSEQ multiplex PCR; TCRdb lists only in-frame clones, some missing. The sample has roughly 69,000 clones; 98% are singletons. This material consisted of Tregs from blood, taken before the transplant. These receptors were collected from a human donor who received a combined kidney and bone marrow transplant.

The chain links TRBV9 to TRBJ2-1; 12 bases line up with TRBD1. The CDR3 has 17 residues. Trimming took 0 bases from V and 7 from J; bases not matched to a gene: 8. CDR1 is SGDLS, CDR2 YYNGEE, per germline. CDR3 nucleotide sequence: TGTGCCAGCAGCGTAGTGGGGGGACAGGGGGCCAAAAATGAGCAGTTCTTC. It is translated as CASSVVGGQGAKNEQFF.

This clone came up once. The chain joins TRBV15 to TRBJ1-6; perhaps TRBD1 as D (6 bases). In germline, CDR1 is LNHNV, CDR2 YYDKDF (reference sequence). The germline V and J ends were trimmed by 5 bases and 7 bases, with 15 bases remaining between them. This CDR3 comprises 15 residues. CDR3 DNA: TGTGCCACCAGCGCCCGGACAGCTATAAATTCACCCCTCCACTTT. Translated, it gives CATSARTAINSPLHF.

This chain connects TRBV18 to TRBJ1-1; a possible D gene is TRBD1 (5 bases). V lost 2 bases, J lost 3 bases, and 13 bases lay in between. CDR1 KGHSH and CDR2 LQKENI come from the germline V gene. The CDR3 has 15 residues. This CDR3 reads CASSPTLDTDTEAFF. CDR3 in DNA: TGTGCCAGCTCACCAACGTTGGACACGGACACTGAAGCTTTCTTT.

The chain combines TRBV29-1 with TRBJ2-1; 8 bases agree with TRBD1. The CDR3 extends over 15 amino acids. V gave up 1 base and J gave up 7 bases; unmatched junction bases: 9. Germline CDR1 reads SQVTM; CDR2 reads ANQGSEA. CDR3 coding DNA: TGCAGCGTTGAAGGCATAACAGGGGGTGGGAATGAGCAGTTCTTC. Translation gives CSVEGITGGGNEQFF.

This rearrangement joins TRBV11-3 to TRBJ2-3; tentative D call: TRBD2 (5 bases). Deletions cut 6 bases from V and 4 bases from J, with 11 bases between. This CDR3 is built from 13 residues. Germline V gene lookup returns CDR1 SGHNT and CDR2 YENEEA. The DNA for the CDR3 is TGTGCCAGCAGAGGCTCCGGGGCAGATACGCAGTATTTT. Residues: CASRGSGADTQYF.

CDR3 region: CASSLVEYGGSTDTQYF. The CDR3, as DNA: TGTGCCAGCAGCCTCGTAGAGTACGGAGGGAGCACAGATACGCAGTATTTT. This chain joins TRBV11-1 and TRBJ2-3; D might be TRBD2 (6 bases). The V gene lost 5 bases and the J gene lost 0 bases, with 18 bases spanning the gap. The V gene's germline CDR1 is SGHAT and CDR2 FQDESV (reference sequence). The CDR3 is made up of 17 amino acids.

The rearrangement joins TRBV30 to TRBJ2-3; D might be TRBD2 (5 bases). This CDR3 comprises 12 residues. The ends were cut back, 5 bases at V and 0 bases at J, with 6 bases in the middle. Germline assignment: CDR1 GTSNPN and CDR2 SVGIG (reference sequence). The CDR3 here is CAWGESTDTQYF. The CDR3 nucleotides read TGTGCCTGGGGGGAGAGCACAGATACGCAGTATTTT.

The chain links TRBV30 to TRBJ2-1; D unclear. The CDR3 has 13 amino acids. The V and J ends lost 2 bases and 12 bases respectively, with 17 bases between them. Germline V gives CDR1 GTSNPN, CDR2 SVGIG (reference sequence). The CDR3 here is CAWSQDKAYGQFF. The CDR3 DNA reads TGTGCCTGGAGTCAGGATAAGGCCTATGGGCAGTTCTTC. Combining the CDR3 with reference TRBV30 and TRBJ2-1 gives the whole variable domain SQTIHQWPATLVQPVGSPLSLECTVEGTSNPNLYWYRQAAGRGLQLLFYSVGIGQISSEVPQNLSASRPQDRQFILSSKKLLLSDSGFYLCAWSQDKAYGQFFGPGTRLTVL.

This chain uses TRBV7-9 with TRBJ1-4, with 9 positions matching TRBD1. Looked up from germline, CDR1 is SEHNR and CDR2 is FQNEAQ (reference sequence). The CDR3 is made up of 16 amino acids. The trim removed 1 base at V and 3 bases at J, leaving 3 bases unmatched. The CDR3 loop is CASSLDWTGANEKLFF. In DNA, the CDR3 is TGTGCCAGCAGCTTAGATTGGACAGGGGCTAATGAAAAACTGTTTTTT.

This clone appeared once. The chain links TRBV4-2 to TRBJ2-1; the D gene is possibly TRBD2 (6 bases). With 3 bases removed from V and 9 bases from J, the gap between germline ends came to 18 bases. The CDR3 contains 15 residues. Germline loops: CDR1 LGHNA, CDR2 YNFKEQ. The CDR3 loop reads CASSHPGLAYSEQFF. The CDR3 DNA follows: TGTGCCAGCAGCCACCCGGGGCTAGCGTATTCTGAGCAGTTCTTC.

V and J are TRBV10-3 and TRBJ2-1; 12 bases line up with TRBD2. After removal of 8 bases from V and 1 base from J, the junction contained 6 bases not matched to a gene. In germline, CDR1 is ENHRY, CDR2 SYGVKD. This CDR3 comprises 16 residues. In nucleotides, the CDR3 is TGTGCCATCGGGGGACTAGCGGGTGCTTCCTACAATGAGCAGTTCTTC. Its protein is CAIGGLAGASYNEQFF.

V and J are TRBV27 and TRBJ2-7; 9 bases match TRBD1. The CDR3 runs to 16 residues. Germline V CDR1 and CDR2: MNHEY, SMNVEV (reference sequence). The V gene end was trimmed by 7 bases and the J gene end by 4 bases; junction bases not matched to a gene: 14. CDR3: CASIKTGGAGKYEQYF. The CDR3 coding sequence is TGTGCCAGCATCAAAACAGGGGGCGCGGGTAAATACGAGCAGTACTTC.

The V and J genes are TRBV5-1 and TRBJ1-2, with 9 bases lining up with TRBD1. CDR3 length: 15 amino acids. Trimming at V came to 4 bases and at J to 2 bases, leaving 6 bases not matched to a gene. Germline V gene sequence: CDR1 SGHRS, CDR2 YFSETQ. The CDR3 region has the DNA TGCGCCAGCAGCCCCCCCGGGACAGGGAACTATGGCTACACCTTC. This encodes CASSPPGTGNYGYTF.

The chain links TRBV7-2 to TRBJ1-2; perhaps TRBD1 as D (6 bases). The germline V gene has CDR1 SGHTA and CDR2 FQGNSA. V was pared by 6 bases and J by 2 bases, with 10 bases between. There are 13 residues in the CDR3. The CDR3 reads CASRSDSNYGYTF. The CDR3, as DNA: TGTGCCAGCAGGTCGGACAGCAACTATGGCTACACCTTC. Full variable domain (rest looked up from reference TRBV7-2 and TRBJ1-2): GAGVSQSPSNKVTEKGKDVELRCDPISGHTALYWYRQSLGQGLEFLIYFQGNSAPDKSGLPSDRFSAERTGGSVSTLTIQRTQQEDSAVYLCASRSDSNYGYTFGSGTRLTVV.

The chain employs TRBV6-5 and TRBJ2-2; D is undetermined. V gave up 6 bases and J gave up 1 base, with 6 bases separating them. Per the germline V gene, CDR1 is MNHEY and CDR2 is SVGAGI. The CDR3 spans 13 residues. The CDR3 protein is CASRAVNTGELFF. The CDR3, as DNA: TGTGCCAGCAGGGCCGTGAACACCGGGGAGCTGTTTTTT.

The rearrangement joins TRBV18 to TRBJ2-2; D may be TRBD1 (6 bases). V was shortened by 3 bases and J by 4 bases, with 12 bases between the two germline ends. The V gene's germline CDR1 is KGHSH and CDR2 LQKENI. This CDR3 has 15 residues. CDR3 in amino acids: CASSPQGSGTGELFF. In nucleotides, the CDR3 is TGTGCCAGCTCACCCCAGGGGTCGGGCACCGGGGAGCTGTTTTTT.

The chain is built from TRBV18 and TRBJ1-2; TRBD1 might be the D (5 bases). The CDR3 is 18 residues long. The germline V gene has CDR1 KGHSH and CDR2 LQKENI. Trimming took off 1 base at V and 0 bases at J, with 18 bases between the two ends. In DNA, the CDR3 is TGTGCCAGCTCACCACTTGGACTAGGGACTCCTACTAACTATGGCTACACCTTC. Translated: CASSPLGLGTPTNYGYTF.

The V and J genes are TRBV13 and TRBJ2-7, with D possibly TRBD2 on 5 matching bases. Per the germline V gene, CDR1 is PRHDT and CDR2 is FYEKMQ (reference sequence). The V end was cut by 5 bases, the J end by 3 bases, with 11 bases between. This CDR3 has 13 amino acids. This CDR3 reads CASSLGLLYEQYF. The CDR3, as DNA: TGTGCCAGCAGCCTCGGACTCCTCTACGAGCAGTACTTC.

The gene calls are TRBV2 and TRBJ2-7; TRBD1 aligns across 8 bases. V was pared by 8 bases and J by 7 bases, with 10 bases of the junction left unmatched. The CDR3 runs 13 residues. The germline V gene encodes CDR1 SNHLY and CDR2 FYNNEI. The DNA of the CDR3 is TGTGCCAGCGTGCCGTGGACAGGGAGGGAGCAGTACTTC. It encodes CASVPWTGREQYF.

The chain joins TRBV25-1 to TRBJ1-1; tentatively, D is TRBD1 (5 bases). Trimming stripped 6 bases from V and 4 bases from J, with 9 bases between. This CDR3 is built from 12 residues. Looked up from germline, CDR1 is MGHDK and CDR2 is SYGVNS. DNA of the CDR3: TGTGCCAGCAGGGGGCTTATCACTGAAGCTTTCTTT. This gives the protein CASRGLITEAFF.

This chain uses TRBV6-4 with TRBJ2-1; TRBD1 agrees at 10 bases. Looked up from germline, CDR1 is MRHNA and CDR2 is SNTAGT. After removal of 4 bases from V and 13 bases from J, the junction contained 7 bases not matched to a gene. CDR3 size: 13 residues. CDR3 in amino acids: CASSGDRGYIQFF. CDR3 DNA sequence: TGTGCCAGCAGTGGGGACAGGGGATATATACAGTTCTTC.